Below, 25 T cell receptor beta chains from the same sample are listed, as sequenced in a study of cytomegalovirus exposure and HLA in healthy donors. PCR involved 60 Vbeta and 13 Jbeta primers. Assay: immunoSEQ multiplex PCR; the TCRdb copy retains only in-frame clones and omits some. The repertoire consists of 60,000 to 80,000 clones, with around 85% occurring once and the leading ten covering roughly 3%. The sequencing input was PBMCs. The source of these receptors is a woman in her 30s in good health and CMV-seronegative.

The DNA for the CDR3 is TGTGCCTGGATAGGTGTGAGGCCTGAAGCTTTCTTT. This codes for CAWIGVRPEAFF. The V gene is TRBV30, the J gene TRBJ1-1; D uncertain. CDR1 is GTSNPN, CDR2 SVGIG, per germline (reference sequence). The CDR3 length is 12 residues. V was cut by 4 bases and J by 6 bases, with 12 bases left in between.

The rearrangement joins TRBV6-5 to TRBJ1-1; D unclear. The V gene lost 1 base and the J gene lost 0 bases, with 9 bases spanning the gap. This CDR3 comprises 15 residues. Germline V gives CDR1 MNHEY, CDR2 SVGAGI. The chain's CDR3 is CASSYFPVMNTEAFF. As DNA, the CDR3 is TGTGCCAGCAGTTACTTTCCGGTGATGAACACTGAAGCTTTCTTT.

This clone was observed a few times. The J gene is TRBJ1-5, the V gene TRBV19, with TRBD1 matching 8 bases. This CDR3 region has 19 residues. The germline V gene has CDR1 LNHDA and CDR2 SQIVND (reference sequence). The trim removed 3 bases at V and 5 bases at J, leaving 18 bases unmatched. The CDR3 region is CASSIIQGERIRGYQPQHF. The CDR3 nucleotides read TGTGCCAGTAGTATCATACAGGGGGAACGAATCAGGGGGTATCAGCCCCAGCATTTT.

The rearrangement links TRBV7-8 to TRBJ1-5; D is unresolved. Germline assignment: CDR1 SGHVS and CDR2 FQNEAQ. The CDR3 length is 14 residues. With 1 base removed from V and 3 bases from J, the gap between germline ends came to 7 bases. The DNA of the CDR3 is TGTGCCAGCAGCTTAGACAGTTTCAATCAGCCCCAGCATTTT. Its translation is CASSLDSFNQPQHF.

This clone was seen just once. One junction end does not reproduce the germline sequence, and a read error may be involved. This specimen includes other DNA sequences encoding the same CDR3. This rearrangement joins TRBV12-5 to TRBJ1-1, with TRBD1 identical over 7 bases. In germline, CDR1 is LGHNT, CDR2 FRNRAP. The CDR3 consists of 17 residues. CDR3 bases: TGTGCCAGTGGTTTTTTTAAGGGGGCAGAATTCGGGACTGAAGCTTTCTTT. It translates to CASGFFKGAEFGTEAFF.

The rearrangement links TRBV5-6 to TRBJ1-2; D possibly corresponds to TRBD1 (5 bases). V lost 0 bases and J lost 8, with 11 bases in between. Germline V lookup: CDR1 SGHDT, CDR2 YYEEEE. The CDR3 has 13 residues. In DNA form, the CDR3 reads TGTGCCAGCAGCTTGGACAGGAGACAAGGCTACACCTTC. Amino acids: CASSLDRRQGYTF.

The CDR3 DNA follows: TGTGCCAGCAGCTTGATGGGGGGAACCTATAATTCACCCCTCCACTTT. Translation: CASSLMGGTYNSPLHF. The rearrangement links TRBV7-2 to TRBJ1-6; D perhaps matches TRBD1 (5 bases). V was pared by 3 bases and J by 2 bases, with 11 bases between. The CDR3 runs 16 residues. The germline gives CDR1 SGHTA, CDR2 FQGNSA.

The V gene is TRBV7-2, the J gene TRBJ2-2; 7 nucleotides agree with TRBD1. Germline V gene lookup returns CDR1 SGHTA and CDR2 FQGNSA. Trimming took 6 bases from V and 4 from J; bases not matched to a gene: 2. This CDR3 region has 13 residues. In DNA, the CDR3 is TGTGCCAGCAGACAGGGGAGCACCGGGGAGCTGTTTTTT. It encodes CASRQGSTGELFF.

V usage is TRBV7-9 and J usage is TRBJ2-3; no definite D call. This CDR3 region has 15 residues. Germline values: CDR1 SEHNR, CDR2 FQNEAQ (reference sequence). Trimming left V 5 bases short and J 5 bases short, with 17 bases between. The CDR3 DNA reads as TGTGCCAGCAGCCCCGCGACCCTCCCGGGAGATACGCAGTATTTT. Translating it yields CASSPATLPGDTQYF. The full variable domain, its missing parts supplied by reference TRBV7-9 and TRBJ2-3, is DTGVSQNPRHKITKRGQNVTFRCDPISEHNRLYWYRQTLGQGPEFLTYFQNEAQLEKSRLLSDRFSAERPKGSFSTLEIQRTEQGDSAMYLCASSPATLPGDTQYFGPGTRLTVL.

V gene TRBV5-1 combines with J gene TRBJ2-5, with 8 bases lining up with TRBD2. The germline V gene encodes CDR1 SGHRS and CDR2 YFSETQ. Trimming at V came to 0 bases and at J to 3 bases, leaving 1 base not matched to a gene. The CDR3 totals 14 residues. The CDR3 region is CASSLAGGEETQYF. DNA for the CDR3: TGCGCCAGCAGCTTGGCGGGAGGGGAAGAGACCCAGTACTTC.

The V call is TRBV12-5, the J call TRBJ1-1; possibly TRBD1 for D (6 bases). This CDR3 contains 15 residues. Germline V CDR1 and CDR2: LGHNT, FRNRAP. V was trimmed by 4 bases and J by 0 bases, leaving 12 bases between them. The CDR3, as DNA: TGTGCTAGTGGTTCAAACAGGGTCATGAACACTGAAGCTTTCTTT. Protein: CASGSNRVMNTEAFF. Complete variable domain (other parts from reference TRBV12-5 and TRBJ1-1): DARVTQTPRHKVTEMGQEVTMRCQPILGHNTVFWYRQTMMQGLELLAYFRNRAPLDDSGMPKDRFSAEMPDATLATLKIQPSEPRDSAVYFCASGSNRVMNTEAFFGQGTRLTVV.

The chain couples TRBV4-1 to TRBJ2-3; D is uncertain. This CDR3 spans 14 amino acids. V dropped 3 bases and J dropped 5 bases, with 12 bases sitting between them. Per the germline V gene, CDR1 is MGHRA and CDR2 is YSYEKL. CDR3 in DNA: TGCGCCAGCAGCCATACGACCCCGGGAGATACGCAGTATTTT. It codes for CASSHTTPGDTQYF.

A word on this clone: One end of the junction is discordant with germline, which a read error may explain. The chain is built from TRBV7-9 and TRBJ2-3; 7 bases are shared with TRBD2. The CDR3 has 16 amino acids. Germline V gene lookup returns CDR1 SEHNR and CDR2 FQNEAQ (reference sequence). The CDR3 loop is CSSTMVGGKGTDTQYF. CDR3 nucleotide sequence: TGTTCCAGCACTATGGTGGGGGGGAAGGGCACAGATACGCAGTATTTT.

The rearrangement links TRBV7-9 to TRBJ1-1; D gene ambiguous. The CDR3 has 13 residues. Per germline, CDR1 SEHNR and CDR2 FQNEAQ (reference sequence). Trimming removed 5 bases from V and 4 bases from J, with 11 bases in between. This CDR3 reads CASSPGTVTEAFF. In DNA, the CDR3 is TGTGCCAGCAGCCCGGGTACCGTCACTGAAGCTTTCTTT.

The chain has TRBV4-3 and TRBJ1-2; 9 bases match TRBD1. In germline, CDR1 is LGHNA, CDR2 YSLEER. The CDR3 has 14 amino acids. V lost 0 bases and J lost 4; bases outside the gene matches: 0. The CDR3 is CASSQEDRGYGYTF. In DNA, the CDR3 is TGCGCCAGCAGCCAAGAGGACAGGGGCTATGGCTACACCTTC.

The CDR3 loop is CASSLQGGRRLPGELFF. In nucleotides, the CDR3 is TGTGCCAGCAGCCTGCAGGGGGGCAGACGACTTCCCGGGGAGCTGTTTTTT. The V and J genes are TRBV7-9 and TRBJ2-2; TRBD1 is a possible D gene (7 bases). This CDR3 has 17 amino acids. Germline values: CDR1 SEHNR, CDR2 FQNEAQ (reference sequence). Trimming took off 5 bases at V and 6 bases at J, with 22 bases between the two ends.

CDR3: CASSIMGSLDSAGELFF. The CDR3 bases are TGTGCCAGTAGTATCATGGGTAGTTTGGATAGCGCCGGGGAGCTGTTTTTT. V gene TRBV19 combines with J gene TRBJ2-2; D is possibly TRBD2 (5 bases). V was clipped by 3 bases and J by 6 bases, with 20 bases between them. This CDR3 spans 17 amino acids. CDR1 and CDR2 from the germline V gene are LNHDA and SQIVND (reference sequence).

CDR3 sequence: CASSVLAGGDVTGELFF. DNA for the CDR3: TGTGCCAGCAGTGTATTAGCGGGAGGGGATGTCACCGGGGAGCTGTTTTTT. The rearrangement uses TRBV6-1 and TRBJ2-2; TRBD2 matches 11 bases. Germline CDR1 and CDR2: MNHNS and SASEGT. CDR3 size: 17 residues. The V gene end was trimmed by 4 bases and the J gene end by 4 bases; junction bases not matched to a gene: 8.

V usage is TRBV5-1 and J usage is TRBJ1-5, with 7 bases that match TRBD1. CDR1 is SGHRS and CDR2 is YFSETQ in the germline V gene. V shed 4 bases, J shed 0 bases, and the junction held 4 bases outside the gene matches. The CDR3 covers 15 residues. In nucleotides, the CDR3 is TGCGCCAGCAGCCGGGACAGCAATAGCAATCAGCCCCAGCATTTT. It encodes CASSRDSNSNQPQHF.

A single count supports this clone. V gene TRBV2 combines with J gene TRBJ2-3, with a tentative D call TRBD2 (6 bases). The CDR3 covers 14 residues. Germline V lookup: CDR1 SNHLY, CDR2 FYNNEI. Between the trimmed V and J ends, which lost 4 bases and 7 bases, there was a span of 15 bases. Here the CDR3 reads CASSVLASTNTQYF. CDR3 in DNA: TGTGCCAGCAGTGTGCTAGCGTCAACAAATACGCAGTATTTT.

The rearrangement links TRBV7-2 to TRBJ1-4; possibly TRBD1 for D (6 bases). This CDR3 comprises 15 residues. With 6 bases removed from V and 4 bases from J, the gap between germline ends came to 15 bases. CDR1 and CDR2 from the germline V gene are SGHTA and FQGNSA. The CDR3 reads CASREMGQDNEKLFF. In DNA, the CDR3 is TGTGCCAGCAGGGAGATGGGACAAGATAATGAAAAACTGTTTTTT.

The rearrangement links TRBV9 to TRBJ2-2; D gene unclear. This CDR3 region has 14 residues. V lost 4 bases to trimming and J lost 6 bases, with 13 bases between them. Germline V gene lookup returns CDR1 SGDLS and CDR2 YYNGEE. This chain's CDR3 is CASSPRSAPGELFF. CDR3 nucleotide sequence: TGTGCCAGCAGCCCCAGGTCGGCCCCCGGGGAGCTGTTTTTT.

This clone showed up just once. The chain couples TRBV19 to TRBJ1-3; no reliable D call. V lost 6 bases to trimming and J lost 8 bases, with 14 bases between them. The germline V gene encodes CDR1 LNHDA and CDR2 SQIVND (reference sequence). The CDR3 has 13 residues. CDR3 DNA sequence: TGTGCCAGTAGACCCGCGGGGTGGGACACCATATATTTT. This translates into CASRPAGWDTIYF. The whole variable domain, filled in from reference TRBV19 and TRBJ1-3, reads DGGITQSPKYLFRKEGQNVTLSCEQNLNHDAMYWYRQDPGQGLRLIYYSQIVNDFQKGDIAEGYSVSREKKESFPLTVTSAQKNPTAFYLCASRPAGWDTIYFGEGSWLTVV.

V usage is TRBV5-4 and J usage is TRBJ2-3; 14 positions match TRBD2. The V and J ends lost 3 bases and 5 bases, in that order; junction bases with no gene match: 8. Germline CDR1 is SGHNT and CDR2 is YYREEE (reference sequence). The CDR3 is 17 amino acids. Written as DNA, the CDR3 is TGTGCCAGCAGCTCGGGACTAGCGGGGGCCCAGGGAGATACGCAGTATTTT. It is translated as CASSSGLAGAQGDTQYF.

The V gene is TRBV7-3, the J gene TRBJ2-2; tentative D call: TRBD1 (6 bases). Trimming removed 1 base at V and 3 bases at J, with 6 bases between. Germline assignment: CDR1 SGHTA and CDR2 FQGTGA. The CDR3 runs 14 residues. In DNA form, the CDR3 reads TGTGCCAGCAGCTTAAACAGGGACACCGGGGAGCTGTTTTTT. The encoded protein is CASSLNRDTGELFF.